The 26 T cell receptor beta chains presented below share a single source sample, sequenced in a study of CD8 T cells in Susac syndrome. Roughly 0.45 to 1 ug RNA was reverse transcribed with random hexamers. TCRdb reprocessed the immunoSEQ multiplex PCR reads with MiXCR, giving one entry per CDR3 protein. The profile covers about 210,000 distinct CDR3 sequences, with 95% appearing a single time and roughly 0.09% taken by the ten largest. The sample was CD4+ T cells from PBMCs. The receptors shown here come from a human donor with multiple sclerosis.

The V gene is TRBV7-3, the J gene TRBJ2-5; TRBD1 might be the D (6 bases). The length of the CDR3 is 15 residues. V was clipped by 6 bases and J by 3 bases, with 17 bases between them. Germline CDR1 is SGHTA and CDR2 is FQGTGA. The CDR3: CASRPKQGWEETQYF. The DNA for the CDR3 is TGTGCCAGCAGACCCAAACAGGGATGGGAAGAGACCCAGTACTTC.

The chain is built from TRBV2 and TRBJ2-7; unclear D gene. The CDR3 is 13 amino acids. V lost 4 bases and J lost 0, with 7 bases in between. Germline V gene data show CDR1 as SNHLY and CDR2 as FYNNEI. In DNA, the CDR3 is TGTGCCAGCAGTGCCACTCTCTCCTACGAGCAGTACTTC. Encoded protein: CASSATLSYEQYF.

The J gene is TRBJ1-1, the V gene TRBV7-9, with TRBD1 matching 9 bases. The CDR3 is 14 residues long. With 5 bases clipped from V and 7 bases from J, the junction kept 8 bases outside the gene matches. CDR1 is SEHNR, CDR2 FQNEAQ, per germline (reference sequence). The CDR3 DNA follows: TGTGCCAGCAGCGAAGGAGGGACAGGGTATGAAGCTTTCTTT. As protein: CASSEGGTGYEAFF.

The rearrangement links TRBV20-1 to TRBJ2-1, with 14 bases identical to TRBD2. The trim removed 5 bases at V and 8 bases at J, leaving 5 bases unmatched. Germline loops: CDR1 DFQATT, CDR2 SNEGSKA (reference sequence). The CDR3 covers 14 residues. The CDR3 DNA reads TGCAGTGCTTTGTCGGGACTAGCGGGAGATGAGCAGTTCTTC. Encoded protein: CSALSGLAGDEQFF.

This chain uses TRBV20-1 with TRBJ1-2; 7 bases map to TRBD1. This CDR3 is built from 16 residues. Trimming took 3 bases from V and 2 from J; bases not matched to a gene: 12. Looked up from germline, CDR1 is DFQATT and CDR2 is SNEGSKA (reference sequence). In DNA form, the CDR3 reads TGCAGTGCTAGTTCCGGTCGAGGGGGACAGAACTATGGCTACACCTTC. Protein: CSASSGRGGQNYGYTF.

The chain combines TRBV28 with TRBJ2-7; 8 positions agree with TRBD2. The CDR3 has 15 amino acids. The germline V gene has CDR1 MDHEN and CDR2 SYDVKM. V was pared by 7 bases and J by 4 bases, with 12 bases of the junction left unmatched. The CDR3 coding sequence is TGTGCCAGCACCCTGACTAGCGCAAGGCCATACGAGCAGTACTTC. Its translation is CASTLTSARPYEQYF. The whole variable domain, remainder taken from reference TRBV28 and TRBJ2-7, is DVKVTQSSRYLVKRTGEKVFLECVQDMDHENMFWYRQDPGLGLRLIYFSYDVKMKEKGDIPEGYSVSREKKERFSLILESASTNQTSMYLCASTLTSARPYEQYFGPGTRLTVT.

This chain uses TRBV3-1 with TRBJ2-2; perhaps TRBD1 as D (6 bases). Germline assignment: CDR1 LGHDT and CDR2 YNNKEL (reference sequence). V was trimmed by 6 bases and J by 5 bases, leaving 19 bases between them. The CDR3 consists of 16 residues. CDR3 DNA sequence: TGTGCCAGCAGGGGCGGAACAGGGATCTTAACCGGGGAGCTGTTTTTT. Protein sequence: CASRGGTGILTGELFF.

This rearrangement joins TRBV30 to TRBJ2-3, with D unclear. This CDR3 is built from 14 residues. V lost 0 bases to trimming and J lost 5 bases, with 12 bases between them. The germline gives CDR1 GTSNPN, CDR2 SVGIG (reference sequence). The CDR3 region has the DNA TGTGCCTGGAGTGTCGGTAACTTCGGAGATACGCAGTATTTT. As protein: CAWSVGNFGDTQYF. Together with reference TRBV30 and TRBJ2-3, the CDR3 gives the full variable domain: SQTIHQWPATLVQPVGSPLSLECTVEGTSNPNLYWYRQAAGRGLQLLFYSVGIGQISSEVPQNLSASRPQDRQFILSSKKLLLSDSGFYLCAWSVGNFGDTQYFGPGTRLTVL.

This clonotype was counted between two and nine times. The chain is built from TRBV9 and TRBJ2-7; D is unresolved. This CDR3 has 13 amino acids. V was cut by 0 bases and J by 0 bases, with 4 bases left in between. CDR1 SGDLS and CDR2 YYNGEE come from the germline V gene. The CDR3 region is CASSVAGSYEQYF. The CDR3 DNA reads TGTGCCAGCAGCGTAGCCGGCTCCTACGAGCAGTACTTC.

The chain links TRBV7-9 to TRBJ1-2; TRBD1 matches at 7 bases. The V gene's germline CDR1 is SEHNR and CDR2 FQNEAQ (reference sequence). CDR3 size: 15 residues. Unmatched junction bases numbered 9, after V lost 4 bases and J lost 4 bases. The CDR3 sequence: CASSSQTGSRYGYTF. The CDR3 nucleotides read TGTGCCAGCAGCTCCCAGACAGGGTCTCGCTATGGCTACACCTTC.

The V gene is TRBV20-1, the J gene TRBJ1-1, with D uncertain. There are 13 residues in the CDR3. Trimming stripped 0 bases from V and 0 bases from J, with 5 bases between. The germline V gene encodes CDR1 DFQATT and CDR2 SNEGSKA (reference sequence). CDR3 coding DNA: TGCAGTGCTAGAGAAGACATGAACACTGAAGCTTTCTTT. This encodes CSAREDMNTEAFF.

The V call is TRBV23-1, the J call TRBJ1-6; no clear D gene. TRBV23-1 is noted as an ORF with a role that remains uncertain. V was cut by 4 bases and J by 10 bases, with 14 bases left in between. This CDR3 spans 14 amino acids. The CDR3: CASSPVRFYSPLHF. The CDR3 region has the DNA TGCGCCAGCAGTCCCGTTAGGTTTTACTCACCCCTCCACTTT.

J is TRBJ2-1 and V is TRBV30; 8 bases are a match to TRBD2. The germline V gene has CDR1 GTSNPN and CDR2 SVGIG (reference sequence). With V trimmed by 2 bases and J by 3 bases, 3 bases remained unmatched. The CDR3 consists of 14 residues. The CDR3 protein is CAWSYGGDYNEQFF. As DNA, the CDR3 is TGTGCCTGGAGTTACGGGGGGGACTACAATGAGCAGTTCTTC.

The gene calls are TRBV27 and TRBJ1-1; TRBD1 might be the D (5 bases). This CDR3 has 11 amino acids. Germline assignment: CDR1 MNHEY and CDR2 SMNVEV (reference sequence). Deletions cut 4 bases from V and 10 bases from J, with 10 bases between. Here the CDR3 DNA reads TGTGCCAGCAGTTCCACAGGTACAGCTTTCTTT. This gives the protein CASSSTGTAFF.

This chain joins TRBV24-1 and TRBJ2-1; D perhaps matches TRBD1 (5 bases). CDR1 KGHDR and CDR2 SFDVKD come from the germline V gene. V dropped 3 bases and J dropped 9 bases, with 5 bases sitting between them. This CDR3 has 11 residues. CDR3 residues: CATSDRGEQFF. CDR3 nucleotide sequence: TGTGCCACCAGTGATAGGGGTGAGCAGTTCTTC.

This sequence joins TRBV30 and TRBJ2-3; tentative D call: TRBD2 (6 bases). The length of the CDR3 is 14 residues. Between the trimmed V and J ends, which lost 2 bases and 0 bases, there was a span of 9 bases. CDR1 is GTSNPN, CDR2 SVGIG, per germline (reference sequence). CDR3 DNA sequence: TGTGCCTGGAGTAAGGGGACTAGCACAGATACGCAGTATTTT. Protein product: CAWSKGTSTDTQYF.

The chain couples TRBV29-1 to TRBJ2-5, with a possible D match to TRBD2 (6 bases). V lost 4 bases and J 1 base, leaving 19 bases between the germline ends. CDR1 and CDR2 from the germline V gene are SQVTM and ANQGSEA. The CDR3 has 16 amino acids. This CDR3 reads CSVARGLAGTQETQYF. DNA for the CDR3: TGCAGCGTTGCTCGTGGACTGGCGGGAACCCAAGAGACCCAGTACTTC. Looking up the rest from reference TRBV29-1 and TRBJ2-5 gives the full variable domain: SAVISQKPSRDICQRGTSLTIQCQVDSQVTMMFWYRQQPGQSLTLIATANQGSEATYESGFVIDKFPISRPNLTFSTLTVSNMSPEDSSIYLCSVARGLAGTQETQYFGPGTRLLVL.

The chain employs TRBV19 and TRBJ2-2; D may be TRBD2 (6 bases). CDR1 and CDR2 (germline): LNHDA, SQIVND (reference sequence). Trimming pared 11 bases from V and 3 bases from J, leaving 16 bases between. The CDR3 sequence is 14 residues long. CDR3 region: CAGGLTGDTGELFF. CDR3 sequence (DNA): TGTGCCGGGGGTCTAACGGGAGACACCGGGGAGCTGTTTTTT.

Notes on this clonotype: The junction differs from germline at one of its ends, possibly a read error. The chain carries TRBV7-7 and TRBJ2-1; TRBD2 agrees at 8 bases. The germline V gene has CDR1 SSHAT and CDR2 FNYEAQ (reference sequence). The CDR3 covers 19 residues. The CDR3, as DNA: TGTGCTAGCAGCCCGGGCCTGGGGCGGGAGGCCCAATCTCGGTGGGAGCAGTTCTTC. Residues: CASSPGLGREAQSRWEQFF.

The J gene is TRBJ2-7, the V gene TRBV9; 9 bases are shared with TRBD1. The germline CDR1 and CDR2 sequences are SGDLS and YYNGEE. The CDR3 extends over 15 amino acids. Trimming at V came to 0 bases and at J to 0 bases, leaving 1 base not matched to a gene. CDR3 sequence (DNA): TGTGCCAGCAGCGTAGAGACAGGGGGCTCCTACGAGCAGTACTTC. It is translated as CASSVETGGSYEQYF.

This clonotype has only one observation. The chain recombines TRBV20-1 with TRBJ2-3; TRBD2 matches at 11 bases. The length of the CDR3 is 14 residues. Germline V CDR1 and CDR2: DFQATT, SNEGSKA (reference sequence). Trimming removed 6 bases from V and 5 bases from J; junction bases left unmatched: 7. CDR3 sequence reads: CSAVTSGEEDTQYF. The CDR3 DNA reads TGCAGTGCAGTGACTAGCGGGGAGGAAGATACGCAGTATTTT.

The J gene is TRBJ2-5, the V gene TRBV3-1; 10 bases fit TRBD2. V trimming: 3 bases; J trimming: 6 bases; junction bases outside the gene matches: 16. The CDR3 spans 18 residues. Germline V lookup: CDR1 LGHDT, CDR2 YNNKEL (reference sequence). CDR3: CASSHNGKAGGQLKTQYF. CDR3 DNA: TGTGCCAGCAGCCACAACGGAAAAGCGGGAGGGCAACTAAAGACCCAGTACTTC.

V and J are TRBV6-1 and TRBJ1-2, with D possibly being TRBD1 (5 bases). The V end lost 3 bases, the J end lost 0 bases, and 17 bases lay between the germline ends. CDR1 and CDR2 from the germline V gene are MNHNS and SASEGT. This CDR3 spans 17 amino acids. The CDR3 nucleotides are TGTGCCAGCAGTGAGCTGACAGTCATTCCGCCTAACTATGGCTACACCTTC. Protein: CASSELTVIPPNYGYTF.

CDR3 in DNA: TGTGCCAGCATTCGCCACCCTCGCTCCTACAATGAGCAGTTCTTC. Protein product: CASIRHPRSYNEQFF. This sequence joins TRBV2 and TRBJ2-1; no clear D gene. CDR1 is SNHLY, CDR2 FYNNEI, per germline. There are 15 residues in the CDR3. Trimming removed 7 bases from V and 0 bases from J, with 13 bases in between.

The chain couples TRBV14 to TRBJ2-7, with 9 positions matching TRBD1. The CDR3 runs 15 residues. After removal of 4 bases from V and 3 bases from J, the junction contained 7 bases not matched to a gene. The germline gives CDR1 SGHDN, CDR2 FVKESK. The CDR3 sequence is CASSPTGTGYYEQYF. The CDR3 DNA sequence: TGTGCCAGCAGCCCGACTGGGACAGGGTACTACGAGCAGTACTTC.

V usage is TRBV2 and J usage is TRBJ2-5; unclear D gene. From germline, CDR1 is SNHLY and CDR2 FYNNEI. V lost 5 bases and J 5 bases, leaving 9 bases between the germline ends. The CDR3 is made up of 12 amino acids. For the CDR3, the DNA is TGTGCCAGCAGTCCACCTCTCGAGACCCAGTACTTC. Residues: CASSPPLETQYF.